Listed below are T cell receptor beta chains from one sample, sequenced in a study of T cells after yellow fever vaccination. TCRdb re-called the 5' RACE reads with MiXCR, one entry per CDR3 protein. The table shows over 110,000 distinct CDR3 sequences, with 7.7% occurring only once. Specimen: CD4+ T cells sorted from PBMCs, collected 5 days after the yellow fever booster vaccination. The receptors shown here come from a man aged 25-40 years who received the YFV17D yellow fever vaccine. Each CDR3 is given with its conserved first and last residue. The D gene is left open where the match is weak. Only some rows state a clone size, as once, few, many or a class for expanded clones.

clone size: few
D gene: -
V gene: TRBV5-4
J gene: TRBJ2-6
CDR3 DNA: TGTGCCAGCAGCGCACTCCTGAGCTCTGGGGCCAACGTCCTGACTTTC
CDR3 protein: CASSALLSSGANVLTF

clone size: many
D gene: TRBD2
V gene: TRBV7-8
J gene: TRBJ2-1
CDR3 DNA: TGTGCCAGCAGCTTAGTCACTAGGACTAGCGGGAGTCATGAGCAGTTCTTC
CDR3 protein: CASSLVTRTSGSHEQFF

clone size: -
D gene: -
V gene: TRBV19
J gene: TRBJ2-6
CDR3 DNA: TGTGCCAGTAGAGTGGGAGCGCCCAACGTCCTGACTTTC
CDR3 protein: CASRVGAPNVLTF

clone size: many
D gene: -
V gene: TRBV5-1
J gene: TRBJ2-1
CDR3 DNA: TGCGCCAGCAGCTTGGTTTCGGCTAGTGCCTACAATGAGCAGTTCTTC
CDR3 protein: CASSLVSASAYNEQFF

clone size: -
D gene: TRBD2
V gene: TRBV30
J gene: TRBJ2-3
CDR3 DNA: TGTGCCTGGAGTCTGACTAGCGGGAAGGGGGCAGATACGCAGTATTTT
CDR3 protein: CAWSLTSGKGADTQYF

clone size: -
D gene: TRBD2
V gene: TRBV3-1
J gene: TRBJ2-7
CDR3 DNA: TGTGCCAGCCCCGGGACTAGCCCTCTCGAGCAGTACTTC
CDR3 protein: CASPGTSPLEQYF

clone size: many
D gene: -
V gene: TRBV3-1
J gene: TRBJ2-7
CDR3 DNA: TGTGCCAGCAGCCCCCCGGGAGTCCCCTACGAGCAGTACTTC
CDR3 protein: CASSPPGVPYEQYF

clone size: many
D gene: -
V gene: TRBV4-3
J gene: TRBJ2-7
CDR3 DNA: TGCGCCAGCAGCCAGGCCCGCCCAGGTACGGGCTCCTACGAGCAGTACTTC
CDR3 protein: CASSQARPGTGSYEQYF

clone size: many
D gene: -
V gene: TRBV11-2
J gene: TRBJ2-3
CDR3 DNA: TGTGCCAGCAGCCCGCGGGTCTACACAGATACGCAGTATTTT
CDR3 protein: CASSPRVYTDTQYF

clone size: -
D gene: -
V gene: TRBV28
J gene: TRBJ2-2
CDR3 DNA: TGTGCCAGCGCCTTTACTCACACCGGGGAGCTGTTTTTT
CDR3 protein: CASAFTHTGELFF

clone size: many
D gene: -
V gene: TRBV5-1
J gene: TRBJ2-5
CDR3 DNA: TGCGCCAGCAGCTTGGGTAGCGCCGAGACCCAGTACTTC
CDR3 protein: CASSLGSAETQYF

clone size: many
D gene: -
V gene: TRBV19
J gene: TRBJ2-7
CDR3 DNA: TGTGCCAGTAGTACGTCAGGGGGACTGCTAACCTACGAGCAGTACTTC
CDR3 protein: CASSTSGGLLTYEQYF

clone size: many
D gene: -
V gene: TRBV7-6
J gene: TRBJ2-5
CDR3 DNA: TGTGCCAGCAGCCATGAAATCGGGGGGCTAGGGGCCGAGACCCAGTACTTC
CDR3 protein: CASSHEIGGLGAETQYF

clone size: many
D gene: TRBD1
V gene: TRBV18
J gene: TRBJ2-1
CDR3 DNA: TGTGCCAGCTCACCACCGATGGGACAGGGGGCGAATGAGCAGTTCTTC
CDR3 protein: CASSPPMGQGANEQFF

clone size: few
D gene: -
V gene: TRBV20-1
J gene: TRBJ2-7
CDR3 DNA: TGCAGTGCTAGTCATCTGCGCCTGAGCTCCTACGAGCAGTACTTC
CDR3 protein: CSASHLRLSSYEQYF

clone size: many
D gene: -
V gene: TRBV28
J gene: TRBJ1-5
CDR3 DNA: TGTGCCAGCAGTTTAAAGGCCTCGGGGAATCAGCCCCAGCATTTT
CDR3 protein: CASSLKASGNQPQHF

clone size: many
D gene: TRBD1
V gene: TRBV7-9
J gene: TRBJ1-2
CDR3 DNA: TGTGCCAGCACCCCACGGGATACAGGGGTCTATGGCTACACCTTC
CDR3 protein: CASTPRDTGVYGYTF

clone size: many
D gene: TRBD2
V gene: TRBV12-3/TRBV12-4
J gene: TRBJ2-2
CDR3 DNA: TGTGCCAGCAGACCGGGACTAGCGTACGGGGAGCTGTTTTTT
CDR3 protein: CASRPGLAYGELFF

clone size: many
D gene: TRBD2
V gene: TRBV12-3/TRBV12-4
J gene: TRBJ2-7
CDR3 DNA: TGTGCCAGCAGTCGTAGCGGGAGCTACGAGCAGTACTTC
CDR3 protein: CASSRSGSYEQYF

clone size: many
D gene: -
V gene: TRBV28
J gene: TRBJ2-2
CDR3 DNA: TGTGCCAGCATCTTTCAAGTAAACACCGGGGAGCTGTTTTTT
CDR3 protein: CASIFQVNTGELFF

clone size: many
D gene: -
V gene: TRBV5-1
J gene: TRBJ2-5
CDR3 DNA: TGCGCCAGCAGCTTGATGGGCTCGTCTAGAGAGACCCAGTACTTC
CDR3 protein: CASSLMGSSRETQYF

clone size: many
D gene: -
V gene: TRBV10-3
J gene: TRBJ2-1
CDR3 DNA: TGTGCCATCATGAGGAGCCGGGACGGGTCCTACAATGAGCAGTTCTTC
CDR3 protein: CAIMRSRDGSYNEQFF

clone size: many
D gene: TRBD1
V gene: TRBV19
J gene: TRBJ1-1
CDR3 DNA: TGTGCCAGTAGGTGGGACAGGGACACTGAAGCTTTCTTT
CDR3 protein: CASRWDRDTEAFF

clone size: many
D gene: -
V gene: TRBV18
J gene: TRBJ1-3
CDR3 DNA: TGTGCCAGCTCACCGGACGGGGCTGGAAACACCATATATTTT
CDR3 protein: CASSPDGAGNTIYF

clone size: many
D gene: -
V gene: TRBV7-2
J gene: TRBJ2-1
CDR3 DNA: TGTGCCAGCAGCTTCGGCAGGGTATCCTACAATGAGCAGTTCTTC
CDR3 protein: CASSFGRVSYNEQFF

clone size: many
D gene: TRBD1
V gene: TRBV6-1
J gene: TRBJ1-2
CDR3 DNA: TGTGCCAGCACTTCAGGGGGCAGTGGCTACACCTTC
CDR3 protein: CASTSGGSGYTF

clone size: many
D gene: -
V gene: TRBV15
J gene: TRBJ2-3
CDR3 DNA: TGTGCCACCAGCAGAGATCAGGGCCCCACAGATACGCAGTATTTT
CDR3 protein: CATSRDQGPTDTQYF

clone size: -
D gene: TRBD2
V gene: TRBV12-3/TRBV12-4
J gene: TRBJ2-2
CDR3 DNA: TGTGCCAGCAGGGACATAGCGGGAACCGGGGAGCTGTTTTTT
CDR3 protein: CASRDIAGTGELFF

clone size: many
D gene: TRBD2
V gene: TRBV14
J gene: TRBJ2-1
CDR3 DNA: TGTGCCAGCAGCCAAGCCCGGGGGGGGTACAATGAGCAGTTCTTC
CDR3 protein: CASSQARGGYNEQFF

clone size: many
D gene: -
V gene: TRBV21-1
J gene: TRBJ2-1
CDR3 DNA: TGTGCCAGCAGCATCCGGGACAGGGTCCATGAGCAGTTCTTC
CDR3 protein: CASSIRDRVHEQFF

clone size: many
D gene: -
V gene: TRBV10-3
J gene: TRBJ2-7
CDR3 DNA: TGTGCCATCAGTGGCCCCCGGGCCGGCGAGCAGTACTTC
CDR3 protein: CAISGPRAGEQYF

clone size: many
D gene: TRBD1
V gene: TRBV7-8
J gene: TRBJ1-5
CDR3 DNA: TGTGCCAGCAGCTGGTCCCGGGGACAGGGAGGGAATCAGCCCCAGCATTTT
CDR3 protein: CASSWSRGQGGNQPQHF

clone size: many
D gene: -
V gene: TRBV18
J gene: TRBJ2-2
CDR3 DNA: TGTGCCAGCTCCGACCCGGGGACCGGGGAGCTGTTTTTT
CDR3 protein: CASSDPGTGELFF

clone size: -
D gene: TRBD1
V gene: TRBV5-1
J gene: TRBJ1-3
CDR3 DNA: TGCGCCAGCAGCAAGGGACAGGCCATTACTGGATACACCATATATTTT
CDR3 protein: CASSKGQAITGYTIYF

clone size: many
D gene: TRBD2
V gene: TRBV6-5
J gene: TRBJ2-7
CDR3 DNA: TGTGCCAGCAGTTACACGACTAGCGGGGTTAGCTCCTACGAGCAGTACTTC
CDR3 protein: CASSYTTSGVSSYEQYF

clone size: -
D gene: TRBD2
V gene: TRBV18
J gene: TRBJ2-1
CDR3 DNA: TGTGCCAGCTCTCAAGGACTAGTTGCCCCCAATGAGCAGTTCTTC
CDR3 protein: CASSQGLVAPNEQFF

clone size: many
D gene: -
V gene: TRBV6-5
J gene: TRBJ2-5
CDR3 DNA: TGTGCCAGCAGTTCGCTGGGGGAGACCCAGTACTTC
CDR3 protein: CASSSLGETQYF

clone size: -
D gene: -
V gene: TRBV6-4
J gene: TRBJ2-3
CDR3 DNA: TGTGCCAGCAGTGTAAGGGTCACAGATACGCAGTATTTT
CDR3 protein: CASSVRVTDTQYF

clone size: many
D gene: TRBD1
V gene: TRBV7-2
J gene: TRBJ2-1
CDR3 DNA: TGTGCCAGCAGACAGGACAGGGGGGCGTCCTACAATGAGCAGTTCTTC
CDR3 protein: CASRQDRGASYNEQFF

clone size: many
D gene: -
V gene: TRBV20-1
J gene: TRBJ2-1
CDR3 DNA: TGCAGTGCTGGAATGGGTTCCAATGAGCAGTTCTTC
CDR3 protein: CSAGMGSNEQFF

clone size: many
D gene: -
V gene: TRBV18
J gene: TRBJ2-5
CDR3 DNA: TGTGCCAGCTCATTTGAAGGGACCCAGTACTTC
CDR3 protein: CASSFEGTQYF

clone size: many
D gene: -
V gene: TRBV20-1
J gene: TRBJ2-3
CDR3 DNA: TGCAGTGCTAGACAAGGAGGAGCAGATACGCAGTATTTT
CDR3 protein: CSARQGGADTQYF

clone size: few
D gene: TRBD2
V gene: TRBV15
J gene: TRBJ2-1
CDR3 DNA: TGTGCCACCAGCAGAGACCAAGCCGTGCGGGAGAGGCAGTTCTTC
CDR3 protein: CATSRDQAVRERQFF

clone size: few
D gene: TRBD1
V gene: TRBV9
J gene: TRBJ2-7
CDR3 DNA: TGTGCCAGCAGCGTCGGGACAGTTGACTACGAGCAGTACTTC
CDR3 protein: CASSVGTVDYEQYF

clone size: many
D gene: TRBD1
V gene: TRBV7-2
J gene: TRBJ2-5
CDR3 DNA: TGTGCCAGCAGCCCTGGGACAGGGGGCGAGACCCAGTACTTC
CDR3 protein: CASSPGTGGETQYF

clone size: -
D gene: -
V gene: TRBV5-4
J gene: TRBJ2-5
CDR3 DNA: TGTGCCAGCAGCTCTTCCTGGACAAAAGAGACCCAGTACTTC
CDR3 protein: CASSSSWTKETQYF

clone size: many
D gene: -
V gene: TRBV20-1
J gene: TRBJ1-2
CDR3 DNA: TGCAGTGCTAGCGTCGGGGGGCTCTATGGCTACACCTTC
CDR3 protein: CSASVGGLYGYTF

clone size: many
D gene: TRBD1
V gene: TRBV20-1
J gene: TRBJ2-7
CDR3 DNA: TGCAGTGCGGCCAGACAGGGCCCCTACGAGCAGTACTTC
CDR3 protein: CSAARQGPYEQYF

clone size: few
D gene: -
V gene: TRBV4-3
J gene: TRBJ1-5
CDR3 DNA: TGCGCCAGCAGCCAAAGGCGCGAATCAGGTAGCAATCAGCCCCAGCATTTT
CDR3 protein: CASSQRRESGSNQPQHF

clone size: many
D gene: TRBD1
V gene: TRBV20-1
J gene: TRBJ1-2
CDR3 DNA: TGCAGTGCTAGAGGTCAAGACAGGGGGGGGTATGGCTACACCTTC
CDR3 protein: CSARGQDRGGYGYTF

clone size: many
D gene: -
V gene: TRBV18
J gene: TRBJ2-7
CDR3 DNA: TGTGCCAGCTCACCTCGGACTGGGACCTACGAGCAGTACTTC
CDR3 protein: CASSPRTGTYEQYF

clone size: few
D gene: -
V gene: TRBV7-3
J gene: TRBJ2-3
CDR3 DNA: TGTGCCAGCAGCTCCGGGACGGACGAATCAACGCAGTATTTT
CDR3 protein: CASSSGTDESTQYF

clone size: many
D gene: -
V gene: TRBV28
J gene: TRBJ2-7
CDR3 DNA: TGTGCCAGCAGTTTCCCGGGGGTCCCCTCCTACGAGCAGTACTTC
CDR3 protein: CASSFPGVPSYEQYF